This paragraph reports one T cell receptor beta chain. Its antigen is not yet known. No qualities accompany the bases; no much larger clone lies one base away. Looking up the germline V gene yields CDR1 MDHEN and CDR2 SYDVKM. The junction shows trimming of 2 bases on V and 5 bases on J, and the gene matches do not reach 5 bases of it. Inclusive of the bounding cysteine and phenylalanine, the CDR3 is 15 residues long. Only the CDR3 region is kept as DNA, spanning 45 bases read in frame from base 1. The library was generated by the immunoSEQ multiplex PCR assay. Per the authors' processing: A statistical classification framework was built to diagnose cytomegalovirus status from the catalog of TCR beta chain sequences. TCRdb provides this immuneACCESS table in a form limited to in-frame rearrangements. Some clones are lacking; in checked studies, under half of them reflect an unresolved V gene, and why the rest are absent is not known. The DNA was the basis for D and trimming; V, J and clone size are from that table. In this sample the table shows some 150,000 clones, roughly 84% of which occur a single time. Clones ranked in the top ten supply over 2% of the sample.

The donors were included in the validation cohort of 90 to 150 subjects, a group kept apart from the roughly 700-subject first cohort. The data were obtained in a study of cytomegalovirus exposure and HLA in healthy donors (dated by TCRdb to 2016 to 2017). For the study in its entirety: The 666 repertoires of the first cohort and the 120 validation repertoires were produced on the same platform, according to a later analysis. The aim of the study was to test whether cataloging public T cell receptors could identify signatures of past pathogen exposure. In addition to the first cohort of roughly 670 subjects, a separate validation cohort of approximately 130 different subjects was used. The study combined high-throughput TCR immunosequencing, statistical association of individual TCRs with disease status, and machine learning to predict cytomegalovirus infection status. What the authors observed across the whole study: Of the cluster scores, roughly 95% were above 0 in a later analysis, which found that TCRs clustered in the first cohort also tended to co-occur in the 95 to 150 validation repertoires. While some public TCRs were present in many individuals, most TCR sequences turned up only very rarely across donors. The authors suggested that the approach could potentially be extended to other disease states and immunological phenotypes. The study gave a list of about 170 TCR beta chains associated with cytomegalovirus. In vitro tests confirmed that three of the cytomegalovirus-associated TCR beta chains recognize cytomegalovirus antigens. The classifier was reported to diagnose cytomegalovirus status with high specificity and sensitivity in both the original cohort and the validation cohort. The validation cohort had no HLA typing available for a later analysis, so co-occurrence within that cohort was assessed over all 110 or so repertoires.

Material for sequencing was PBMCs. The receptor was isolated from a human donor in good health. The chain is encoded by TRBV28 joined to TRBJ2-5; TRBD2 fits 10 bases in the junction. The encoded CDR3 is CASSLVAGGVETQYF. In nucleotides, the sequence is TGTGCCAGCAGTTTAGTAGCGGGAGGAGTGGAGACCCAGTACTTC.